This T cell receptor (beta chain) was identified in a study of regulatory T cells in long-lasting Graves disease (dated by TCRdb to the early 2020s). Regarding the research as a whole: In the newly diagnosed Graves' disease group, patients had been taking antithyroid drugs for less than 3 months. Patients with persistent Graves' disease were compared with patients with newly diagnosed Graves' disease using TCR sequencing and RNA sequencing of peripheral blood. TCR sequencing covered some 13 persistent and some 20 newly diagnosed Graves' disease patients, about 35 samples in total. The study was registered as a clinical trial and conducted in China.

The library came from multiplex PCR. Sequencing was performed on an Illumina HiSeq 4000. TCR beta libraries were built with iRepertoire HTBI primers and Arm-PCR amplification of CDR3 regions. Gel purification was performed on PCR products prior to sequencing. In the paper's pipeline: Across samples, 55 to 80 TRBV and 13 to 15 TRBJ segments were identified and used for gene usage analysis of CDR3 amino acid clonotypes. COPE and FqMerger were used to merge the filtered high-quality paired reads into contigs. Contigs were aligned with BLAST to IMGT TRBV, TRBD and TRBJ reference genes, and CDR3 was defined per IMGT. Any clonotype with a frequency above 0.1% was classified as a highly expanded clone. Shannon entropy was used to measure repertoire diversity, and the Gini coefficient was used to measure V-J evenness. A clonotype found in more than one individual was treated as public. TCRdb reprocessed the public reads (quality trimming at Q25 with fastp, clone calling with MiXCR) and kept in-frame beta chains. Every entry covers one CDR3 protein and lists the most common genes and DNA from its rows. The V and J calls, along with clone size, are taken from TCRdb and not from the paper's own processing. This sample comprises approximately 400,000 distinct CDR3 sequences, 12% of them detected only once. Approximately 20% of the sample comes from the top ten.

Sample time point, as interpreted from the label and publication: newly diagnosed GD, antithyroid drugs for less than 3 months. For both TCR sequencing and RNA sequencing, RNA was extracted from PBMCs in TRIzol. Graves' disease was diagnosed according to American Thyroid Association guidelines. Recruitment of patients was carried out at an endocrinology department in Xi'an, China. From each patient, approximately 10 milliliters of peripheral blood was collected into an EDTA anticoagulant tube. PBMCs were isolated by Ficoll Paque Plus density gradient separation without further T cell sorting. An Agilent 2100 Bioanalyzer and agarose gel were used to check RNA quality, and a NanoDrop 2000 was used to measure RNA concentration. Overall results and qualifications from the work: Patients with persistent disease shared more public clonotypes (about 3,000) than newly diagnosed patients did (approximately 970). Compared with newly diagnosed patients, persistent Graves' disease patients had lower TCR Shannon entropy and fewer highly expanded clones, which suggests clonal expansion. As a limitation, the authors acknowledged that the small sample size may reduce accuracy. Only the TCR beta chain was sequenced and analyzed. Only peripheral blood was studied, because thyroid tissue, the primary lesion, was inaccessible.

In its sample, this clonotype was seen many times. Its antigen is still unknown. No much larger clonotype is one base removed from it; base qualities were not supplied. These data also formed part of another study, on T cells in Graves' hyperthyroidism and ophthalmopathy. That second report states: Stable Graves' hyperthyroidism was defined as no progression to ophthalmopathy during 18 months of follow-up. Hyperthyroidism patients were aged 18 to 65 years and newly diagnosed, with disease duration of less than 2 months. The study excluded patients with uncontrolled infections, other autoimmune diseases, pregnancy or lactation. Diagnoses relied on clinical symptoms, serum thyroxine and TRAb, thyroid ultrasound and orbital computed tomography. A first-round RT-PCR of the TCR CDR3 used the HTBI primer set with the Qiagen OneStep RT-PCR kit. Most expanded thyroid clonotypes (frequency above 0.001) were also detected in blood, suggesting blood repertoires may reflect thyroid immune responses. Ophthalmopathy was separated from stable hyperthyroidism by a 13 V-J signature model, with 85% to 90% sensitivity and around 81% specificity obtained in cross-validation and 80%/75% obtained in testing. In validation, progression to ophthalmopathy was predicted by the model with 70.59% sensitivity and roughly 76% specificity, a median of approximately 6.5 months before onset. To identify TCR V-J signatures that set the groups apart, the researchers used a discovery cohort of 100 or so patients, made up of around 42 with Graves' ophthalmopathy and 55 to 65 with stable Graves' hyperthyroidism. Whether ophthalmopathy could be predicted prospectively was tested in an independent validation cohort made up of under 20 hyperthyroidism patients plus 17 patients who later progressed to ophthalmopathy. The 100 discovery patients were randomly split 7:3 into training and test sets. In several Graves' hyperthyroidism patients, the study also compared T-cell repertoires from thyroid tissue with T-cell repertoires from blood. After blood sampling, hyperthyroidism patients were treated with methimazole at a starting dose of 30 mg daily, and ophthalmopathy patients were treated with high-dose intravenous methylprednisolone. Libraries were constructed in a second round of multiplex PCR, after which size selection and purification were performed. Libraries were sequenced paired-end with 100 bp reads on an Illumina HiSeq2000. SOAPnuke was used to process the raw data, with reads discarded if the reads contained adapters or uncalled bases, had a mean Phred below 15, or lacked an exact constant-primer or identifier match. High-quality paired reads were merged with COPE v1.2.5, and unique nucleotide sequences were defined as clonotypes. MiTCR v1.1 was used to align clonotypes to the IMGT TRBV, TRBD and TRBJ reference segments. The analysis included only V-J combinations with a frequency above 0.0001, which together covered more than 99% of the repertoires. The TCS score was defined as F50 (clonal expansion) divided by E x V (chaos), with BLOSUM62-based TCRdist calculated between CDR3 peptides within each V-J. Welch's t-statistics and random forest reduced 500 to 650 V-J features to 13, which were used in a naive Bayes classifier (R e1071). Sample size was not statistically predetermined, and investigators were not blinded to group allocation. According to the paper, TCR Vbeta CDR3 sequencing was carried out on about 140 peripheral blood samples, which came from approximately 41 ophthalmopathy, around 75 hyperthyroidism and some 17 progressor patients.

This TCR was sampled from a woman aged 18-29 years with Graves disease. Donor details come from another sample of the same person, matched by shared clones. The specimen was peripheral blood mononuclear cells (PBMCs), collected at new diagnosis, from a patient treated with antithyroid drugs.

DNA sequence: TGTGCCACCAGCAGGCCGGGACGGTCTAACTATGGCTACACCTTC. It is translated as CATSRPGRSNYGYTF. The V and J genes are TRBV15 and TRBJ1-2, with TRBD1 as a weak D call on 5 bases. Including the terminal cysteine and phenylalanine, the CDR3 comprises 15 residues. Kept here is only the CDR3 DNA, which spans 45 bases and is read in frame from base 1. CDR1 and CDR2 were assigned from the germline V gene (reference sequence) as LNHNV and YYDKDF. The junction carries 11 bases between V and J, which are trimmed by 3 bases and 0 bases respectively.